The count of the clone carrying this TCR beta chain is one. No antigen is known for it. The sample originates from a study of monozygotic twins with cystic fibrosis. The table came from immunoSEQ multiplex PCR; TCRdb's copy has only in-frame clones and leaves some out. The sample carries about 35,000 clones, under 70% recorded once. Trimming removed 4 bases from V and 1 base from J; junction bases left unmatched: 4. The CDR3 consists of 15 residues. Germline loops: CDR1 MNHEY, CDR2 SVGAGI. Broader study findings: Monozygotic CF twin pairs shared significantly more nucleotide-identical clonotypes than unrelated CF individuals did.

The clonotype was recovered from a girl under 18 with cystic fibrosis. The rearrangement uses TRBV6-5 and TRBJ2-3, with 8 bases identical to TRBD2. The sample consisted of blood. CDR3 loop: CASSLLAGRTDTQYF. DNA of the CDR3: TGTGCCAGCAGTTTGCTAGCGGGCCGCACAGATACGCAGTATTTT.